This T cell receptor (beta chain) was identified during a study of blood T cell repertoires in acute mononucleosis (TCRdb year 2020). About the full investigation: Acute-phase samples, which represented the primary response, were collected within 2 weeks of symptom onset. A mean blood EBV load of around 3.8 log10 genome copies per million B cells was observed during acute infection, and a mean blood EBV load of around 2.6 was observed at convalescence. In acute infection, YVL-BR-specific cells made up a mean of roughly 2% of blood CD8 T cells and GLC-BM-specific cells made up a mean of around 1.1%. Study-wide conclusions, independent of this receptor: Both chains seemed to play a part in GLC-BM selection, with public TCRbeta motifs on BV14-BJ2 and BV20-BJ1 appearing together with a TCRalpha motif on AV5-AJ31. The cohort comprised only a few donors, so group averages rested on very few individuals. The low acute-to-convalescent clonotype overlap might be partly explained by sampling error, because only a fraction of each donor's blood was analyzed. Persistence into convalescence was observed for only about 10% of unique acute clonotypes, yet most of the response was made up by these persisting clonotypes, and the remaining acute clonotypes were seemingly replaced by new diverse de novo clonotypes.

Points on this clone: A much larger clone differs by one base, so this may be a read error.

The CDR3 spans 16 residues, from the cysteine through the phenylalanine. Just CDR3 DNA is preserved here, 48 bases in frame from base 1. The germline V gene provides CDR1 LGHNA and CDR2 YNFKEQ. Unmatched junction bases come to 11, with V trimmed by 5 bases and J by 6 bases. Interpreted using the paper, the time point label stands for: acute infectious mononucleosis, at clinical presentation within 2 weeks of symptom onset (visit 1). The study tracked CD8 T cell responses to two immunodominant EBV epitopes, BRLF1 109 (YVL-BR) and BMLF1 280 (GLC-BM), over primary infection. Primary EBV infection was taken to be indicated by a positive serum heterophile antibody test and EBV viral capsid antigen-specific IgM. As a first step, magnetic positive selection (MACS) was used to enrich total CD8 T cells from the PBMCs. Live CD3+ CD8+ tetramer+ cells were sorted on a FACSAria III to over 85% purity. Cell sorting used a PE-conjugated tetramer carrying the BMLF1 280-288 peptide. After tetramer sorting, TCR repertoires of EBV epitope-specific CD8 T cells were deep-sequenced directly ex vivo at acute infection and at convalescence. The donors were a few individuals between about 18 and 29 years old who had clinical acute infectious mononucleosis and laboratory evidence of primary EBV infection. Heparinized peripheral blood was collected once when donors presented clinically with mononucleosis symptoms and a second time roughly 6 months afterward. Ficoll-Paque density gradient centrifugation was used to isolate PBMCs.

For TCR profiling, total RNA from no fewer than 8,000 sorted tetramer+ CD8 T cells was reverse transcribed into cDNA. CDR3 regions were amplified by PCR with primers annealing to V and J regions, adding unique molecular identifiers to track templates. TCRalpha and TCRbeta chains were profiled using the immunoSEQ platform, including its sequencing and error-correction standards. As for how the authors treated the data: Clonal copy numbers were corrected for sequencing and PCR errors, and CDR3s were defined according to IMGT conventions. Analysis was limited to productive rearrangements and used immunoSEQ Analyzer versions 2.0 and 3.0, and gene-pairing frequencies were further processed in Microsoft Excel. Circos plots were used to display V-J pairings, and MEME together with a custom motifSearch program was used to find CDR3 motifs. The probability of generation of TCR sequences was calculated using the OLGA algorithm. A clonotype seen at both visits was called persistent, a clonotype seen only at the acute visit was called nonpersistent, and a clonotype seen only at convalescence was called de novo. Any amino acid clonotype used by more than one donor was defined as a public TCR. TCRdb limited this immuneACCESS table to in-frame rearrangements with V and J called. A share of clones is missing; checked studies link under half to unresolved V genes, and the rest is unexplained. For V, J and clone size, that table is used; D and trimming come from the DNA. The sample profile shows 1,200 to 1,500 clones; less than 30% of them were found once. The ten largest clones capture about half of the sample.

Recombination connected TRBV4-2 to TRBJ2-1; TRBD2 fits 9 bases in the junction. The input for sequencing was EBV GLC epitope tetramer+ CD8+ T cells sorted from PBMCs, taken during acute infectious mononucleosis. The cell subset or site label for this specimen denotes: CD8 T cells binding tetramer with EBV BMLF1 280-288 peptide (GLC-BM). The receptor was derived from a woman under 30 with infectious mononucleosis caused by EBV. The CDR3 reads as follows: CASSLAHKAGGNEQFF. The base sequence is TGTGCCAGCAGCTTAGCCCATAAAGCGGGAGGCAATGAGCAGTTCTTC.